This T cell receptor beta chain emerged from a study of T cells in narcolepsy. The method was immunoSEQ multiplex PCR; TCRdb's version includes in-frame clones alone and lacks a portion of them. Of about 30,000 clones in the sample, about three quarters were seen once. Germline-derived CDR1 and CDR2 are SGHTA and FQGNSA. The CDR3 runs to 11 residues. Trimming took 3 bases from V and 8 from J, leaving 5 bases between them. The clonotype was recovered from a human donor with narcolepsy. The V gene is TRBV7-2, the J gene TRBJ2-1; no clear D gene. Sequenced: CD45RA- memory CD4+ T cells from PBMCs. CDR3 loop: CASSFVDEQFF. The CDR3 nucleotides are TGTGCCAGCAGCTTTGTGGATGAGCAGTTCTTC. Using reference TRBV7-2 and TRBJ2-1 for the parts outside the CDR3, the full variable domain is GAGVSQSPSNKVTEKGKDVELRCDPISGHTALYWYRQSLGQGLEFLIYFQGNSAPDKSGLPSDRFSAERTGGSVSTLTIQRTQQEDSAVYLCASSFVDEQFFGPGTRLTVL.